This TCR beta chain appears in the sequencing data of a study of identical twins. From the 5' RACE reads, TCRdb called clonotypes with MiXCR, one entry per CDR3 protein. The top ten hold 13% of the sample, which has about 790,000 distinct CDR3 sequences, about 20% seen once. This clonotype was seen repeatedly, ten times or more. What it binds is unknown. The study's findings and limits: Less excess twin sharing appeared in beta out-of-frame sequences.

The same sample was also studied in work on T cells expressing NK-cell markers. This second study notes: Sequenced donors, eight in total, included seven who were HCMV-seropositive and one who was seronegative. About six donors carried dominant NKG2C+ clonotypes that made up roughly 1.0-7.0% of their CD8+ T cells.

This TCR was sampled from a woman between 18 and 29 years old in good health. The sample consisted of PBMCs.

CDR3 protein: CASSPGTWESYEQYF. CDR3 bases: TGTGCCAGCAGTCCCGGGACGTGGGAAAGCTACGAGCAGTACTTC. The rearrangement links TRBV12-3 or TRBV12-4 to TRBJ2-7, with D possibly being TRBD1 or TRBD2 (5 bases each). V was cut by 5 bases and J by 3 bases, with 17 bases left in between. The CDR3 runs to 15 residues.